The clone carrying this TCR beta chain occurred a few times. This sample was taken from a study of T-cell reconstitution after alpha-beta-depleted transplantation in children. Construction of the TCRbeta library involved unique molecular identifiers. TCRdb reprocessed the PCR reads via MiXCR and lists one record per CDR3 protein. The sample has 350,000 to 400,000 distinct CDR3 sequences; roughly 13% are singletons. V lost 0 bases, J lost 5 bases, and 3 bases stayed unmatched. CDR3 size: 15 residues. CDR1 LNHNV and CDR2 YYDKDF come from the germline V gene (reference sequence). The chain is built from TRBV15 and TRBJ2-3, with 9 bases that match TRBD1. This sequence originates from a human donor who donated a stem cell graft to a child with Fanconi anemia. Source: PBMCs, taken from the stem cell graft. The CDR3 coding sequence is TGTGCCACCAGCAGAGACGGGGACAGGGAAGATACGCAGTATTTT. Translation gives CATSRDGDREDTQYF.